This T cell receptor beta chain originates from a study of blood T cell repertoires in COVID-19. Study summary: The United States, Italy and Spain were the sources of the acute and convalescent COVID-19 samples. T cells, B-cell-depleted T cells, or PBMCs provided the cDNA or gDNA that served as material.

As processed by the authors: By means of reference gene primer amplification, nucleated cell counts were estimated. Measured with immunoSEQ multiplex PCR; TCRdb has only the in-frame clones, and not every one. V and J calls plus clone size are reproduced from that table; the DNA served to infer D and trimming. The top ten hold approximately 7.7% of the sample, which has fewer than 150,000 clones, around 90% seen once. This CDR3 region has 17 residues. In germline, CDR1 is LNHDA, CDR2 SQIVND (reference sequence). V was shortened by 2 bases and J by 0 bases, with 11 bases between the two germline ends.

The sequenced material came from peripheral blood. The source is a human donor in a cohort sampled during active COVID-19. The V gene is TRBV19, the J gene TRBJ2-6; D is perhaps TRBD2 (6 bases). The CDR3, as DNA: TGTGCCAGTAGTATACTGGGGGGAATCTCTGGGGCCAACGTCCTGACTTTC. Its translation: CASSILGGISGANVLTF.